This TCR beta chain was identified during a study of T cell repertoires and leukemia-associated antigens (dated by TCRdb to the late 2010s). Regarding the study in general: Each sample yielded about 5.1 to 7 million read pairs and about 3.3 to 5.0 million effective reads, 15 million to 20 million effective reads overall. In vitro peptide stimulation of healthy T cells was used with the aim of identifying the antigen recognized by a TCR Vbeta21 clone previously found in CML patients.

V gives up 8 bases and J gives up 4 bases, and the segment between their germline ends measures 15 bases. Inclusive of the bounding cysteine and phenylalanine, the CDR3 is 14 residues long. The DNA shown is the 42-base CDR3, in frame from base 1. Remarks on this clonotype: Its target antigen remains unknown. It has no much larger one-base neighbor in the sample; base qualities were not kept.

As a first step, CD3+ T cells were rested overnight at less than 3 million cells/mL in RPMI 1640 lacking fetal bovine serum. MACS immunomagnetic beads were used according to the manufacturer's instructions to isolate CD3+ T cells from PBMCs. Study-level results and caveats: Direct testing of the expanded clones' antigen specificity and function was not done, and further investigation was required. No significant differences among the four groups were observed in the numbers of Vbeta genes (approximately 60), Jbeta genes (over 13), VDJ rearrangements, or unique CDR3s.

TRIzol reagent was used to extract total RNA from the cultured T cells. 5' rapid amplification of cDNA ends (5'RACE) was the method used to amplify TCRbeta libraries from the RNA. Library concentration and integrity were checked with Qubit, an Agilent instrument, and quantitative PCR before sequencing. A commercial service provider sequenced the qualified libraries on Illumina HiSeq or MiSeq. On the authors' methods: MiXCR version 1.8.2 was used to identify TCR sequences in each sample. To qualify, a clone needed a CDR3 longer than four amino acids, an in-frame nucleotide length, and no stop codon. An effective read was defined as a read containing the complete CDR3 structure. RT-PCR with 24 Vbeta primers, GeneScan spectratyping, and Sanger sequencing were used to validate the expanded clones. TCRdb cleaned the public reads at Q25 with fastp, built clones with MiXCR and kept in-frame beta chains. Merged by CDR3 protein, the rows form single entries marked with the most common genes and DNA. V and J calls and clone size were set by TCRdb, not the authors. Here the sample has approximately 10,000 distinct CDR3 sequences; about 40% occur a single time. The leading ten clones occupy around 61% of the sample.

The chain joins TRBV12-3 or TRBV12-4 to TRBJ1-3; the D gene assignment is ambiguous. This sequence originates from a female donor in good health. Sequenced: CD3+ T cells sorted from blood and cultured. The sequenced DNA is TGTGCCAGCGGCGGCTGGGTCTCCGGAAACACCATATATTTT. This is translated as CASGGWVSGNTIYF.